The 27 T cell receptor beta chains listed next were all sequenced from one sample in a study of T cell responses to AZD1222 COVID-19 vaccine. TCRdb's table, derived via immunoSEQ multiplex PCR, lists solely in-frame clones and lacks some. The data hold around 83,000 clones, with approximately 90% observed a single time. The specimen was peripheral blood, collected on day 0 of AZD1222 vaccination. The receptor source for this set is an adult in good health.

The chain links TRBV5-1 to TRBJ2-7, with D perhaps matching TRBD2 (6 bases). CDR1 is SGHRS, CDR2 YFSETQ, per germline. This CDR3 spans 14 amino acids. Trimming left V 4 bases short and J 6 bases short, with 17 bases between. CDR3 sequence (DNA): TGCGCCAGCAGCCTGTCCCGGGACTTCCTCGAGCAGTACTTC. Its translation is CASSLSRDFLEQYF.

This clone was recorded only once. This chain uses TRBV9 with TRBJ2-7; TRBD1 or TRBD2 may be the D gene (7 bases each). The CDR3 runs 16 residues. Per the germline V gene, CDR1 is SGDLS and CDR2 is YYNGEE. V lost 4 bases to trimming and J lost 0 bases, with 17 bases between them. The CDR3 DNA reads TGTGCCAGCAGCCCCGCGCAGGGGGGGAGCTCCTACGAGCAGTACTTC. Its translation: CASSPAQGGSSYEQYF.

The table lists this clone with a count of one. The chain joins TRBV6-5 to TRBJ2-7, with no clear D. The germline CDR1 and CDR2 sequences are MNHEY and SVGAGI. The germline V and J ends were trimmed by 6 bases and 6 bases, with 15 bases remaining between them. CDR3 length: 13 residues. The chain's CDR3 is CASSQTPTREQYF. CDR3 sequence (DNA): TGTGCCAGCAGCCAGACCCCGACACGCGAGCAGTACTTC.

The rearrangement links TRBV11-2 to TRBJ2-3; TRBD1 matches at 8 bases. V was pared by 1 base and J by 0 bases, with 0 bases of the junction left unmatched. Germline V lookup: CDR1 SGHAT, CDR2 FQNNGV. The CDR3 is 15 amino acids. The DNA of the CDR3 is TGTGCCAGCAGCTTAGGGGACAGGAGCACAGATACGCAGTATTTT. Translating it yields CASSLGDRSTDTQYF.

The V call is TRBV9, the J call TRBJ1-3; D might be TRBD1 (6 bases). The length of the CDR3 is 17 residues. Germline V gene sequence: CDR1 SGDLS, CDR2 YYNGEE. V gave up 0 bases and J gave up 2 bases, with 15 bases separating them. The CDR3 coding sequence is TGTGCCAGCAGCGTAGCTGGGGGGGGCGATCCTGGAAACACCATATATTTT. Translated: CASSVAGGGDPGNTIYF.

The chain recombines TRBV11-2 with TRBJ2-3; 12 bases fit TRBD2. The CDR3 has 20 amino acids. Germline loops: CDR1 SGHAT, CDR2 FQNNGV. Trimming removed 0 bases from V and 5 bases from J; junction bases left unmatched: 15. This CDR3 is CASSLEGLAGGPRREDTQYF. CDR3 coding DNA: TGTGCCAGCAGCTTAGAGGGGCTAGCGGGGGGGCCAAGAAGAGAAGATACGCAGTATTTT. The complete variable domain, with remaining parts taken from reference TRBV11-2 and TRBJ2-3, reads EAGVAQSPRYKIIEKRQSVAFWCNPISGHATLYWYQQILGQGPKLLIQFQNNGVVDDSQLPKDRFSAERLKGVDSTLKIQPAKLEDSAVYLCASSLEGLAGGPRREDTQYFGPGTRLTVL.

The chain combines TRBV14 with TRBJ2-1; no clear D. CDR1 is SGHDN and CDR2 is FVKESK in the germline V gene. Trimming took off 4 bases at V and 8 bases at J, with 15 bases between the two ends. CDR3 length: 14 residues. The CDR3 spells CASSPGRGWYEQFF. CDR3 DNA: TGTGCCAGCAGCCCCGGACGCGGTTGGTATGAGCAGTTCTTC.

V gene TRBV19 combines with J gene TRBJ2-1, with TRBD2 identical over 14 bases. V gave up 3 bases and J gave up 7 bases; unmatched junction bases: 20. The CDR3 totals 21 residues. Germline CDR1 and CDR2: LNHDA and SQIVND (reference sequence). The CDR3 DNA reads TGTGCCAGTAGTATCCGGGTGGGGACTAGCGGGAGTCAGGCCAACCGGAATGAGCAGTTCTTC. It yields the protein CASSIRVGTSGSQANRNEQFF.

In its sample, this clone was seen once. DNA for the CDR3: TGTGCCAGCTCACCACCGGGAACTGGAAACACCATATATTTT. It codes for CASSPPGTGNTIYF. This chain links TRBV18 with TRBJ1-3; no clear D. The germline CDR1 and CDR2 sequences are KGHSH and LQKENI. Trimming took off 0 bases at V and 2 bases at J, with 5 bases between the two ends. The CDR3 has 14 amino acids.

This chain links TRBV4-3 with TRBJ2-7; maybe TRBD2 (6 bases). This CDR3 contains 14 residues. The V end was cut by 0 bases, the J end by 6 bases, with 12 bases between. Germline CDR1 and CDR2: LGHNA and YSLEER. DNA for the CDR3: TGCGCCAGCAGCCAAGATTGGAGGGAGCGCGAGCAGTACTTC. Its protein product is CASSQDWREREQYF.

This sequence joins TRBV3-1 (or the pseudogene TRBV3-2) and TRBJ1-2; TRBD1 matches at 7 bases. In germline, CDR1 is LGHDT, CDR2 YNNKEL (reference sequence). The CDR3 spans 13 residues. The J segment lost 8 bases and the V segment lost 4 bases, leaving 7 bases of the junction unmatched. The CDR3: CASSLFDREGYTF. DNA of the CDR3: TGTGCCAGCAGCCTCTTCGACAGGGAAGGCTACACCTTC.

The chain combines TRBV14 with TRBJ2-5; 7 bases line up with TRBD2. Trimming cost V 4 bases and J 5 bases; bases outside gene matches: 13. The germline CDR1 and CDR2 sequences are SGHDN and FVKESK. The CDR3 has 16 amino acids. CDR3 DNA: TGTGCCAGCAGCCCCCCGGGGGGAGCCGTGTTGGAGACCCAGTACTTC. It encodes CASSPPGGAVLETQYF. The full variable domain, in which reference TRBV14 and TRBJ2-5 provide the parts outside the CDR3, is EAGVTQFPSHSVIEKGQTVTLRCDPISGHDNLYWYRRVMGKEIKFLLHFVKESKQDESGMPNNRFLAERTGGTYSTLKVQPAELEDSGVYFCASSPPGGAVLETQYFGPGTRLLVL.

The rearrangement joins TRBV9 to TRBJ2-1, with 10 bases lining up with TRBD1. Germline CDR1 is SGDLS and CDR2 is YYNGEE. The CDR3 spans 12 residues. Trimming took 5 bases from V and 7 from J; bases not matched to a gene: 0. In DNA, the CDR3 is TGTGCCAGCAGGGGACAGGGGAATGAGCAGTTCTTC. This translates into CASRGQGNEQFF. Full variable domain (rest looked up from reference TRBV9 and TRBJ2-1): DSGVTQTPKHLITATGQRVTLRCSPRSGDLSVYWYQQSLDQGLQFLIQYYNGEERAKGNILERFSAQQFPDLHSELNLSSLELGDSALYFCASRGQGNEQFFGPGTRLTVL.

J is TRBJ2-2 and V is TRBV19; maybe TRBD2 (5 bases). Germline V CDR1 and CDR2: LNHDA, SQIVND (reference sequence). V shed 2 bases and J shed 6 bases, with 7 bases lying between them. The CDR3 has 13 residues. The CDR3 sequence: CASSIIGAGELFF. In DNA form, the CDR3 reads TGTGCCAGTAGTATAATCGGGGCCGGGGAGCTGTTTTTT.

This clone is a singleton in its sample. The V and J genes are TRBV5-1 and TRBJ2-3; D unclear. The CDR3 is 14 residues long. Per germline, CDR1 SGHRS and CDR2 YFSETQ. With 0 bases removed from V and 2 bases from J, the gap between germline ends came to 7 bases. This CDR3 is CASSLEQTTDTQYF. CDR3 bases: TGCGCCAGCAGCTTGGAACAGACCACAGATACGCAGTATTTT.

J is TRBJ2-3 and V is TRBV7-2; D may be TRBD1 (6 bases). The germline V gene encodes CDR1 SGHTA and CDR2 FQGNSA. This CDR3 is 12 amino acids long. V was shortened by 3 bases and J by 6 bases, with 7 bases between the two germline ends. The CDR3 loop reads CASSLQGDTQYF. Written as DNA, the CDR3 is TGTGCCAGCAGCTTGCAGGGGGATACGCAGTATTTT.

The V and J genes are TRBV6-1 and TRBJ2-3; 8 bases map to TRBD2. Germline loops: CDR1 MNHNS, CDR2 SASEGT. The CDR3 covers 18 residues. Losses at the gene ends were 2 bases for V and 5 bases for J; bases not matched to a gene: 15. CDR3 nucleotide sequence: TGTGCCAGCAGTGAATGGGTTGGGACTAGGACTGGTAGAGATACGCAGTATTTT. This translates into CASSEWVGTRTGRDTQYF.

V is TRBV5-1 and J is TRBJ2-3; TRBD2 aligns across 10 bases. Losses at the gene ends were 5 bases for V and 10 bases for J; bases not matched to a gene: 13. The CDR3 is 15 amino acids. Germline CDR1 reads SGHRS; CDR2 reads YFSETQ. CDR3 DNA: TGCGCCAGCAGACGCGAGCGGGGGGGCTCCCTGTCGCAGTATTTT. Translated: CASRRERGGSLSQYF.

The J gene is TRBJ1-2, the V gene TRBV28, with no clear D. Germline assignment: CDR1 MDHEN and CDR2 SYDVKM. V lost 3 bases to trimming and J lost 4 bases, with 12 bases between them. The CDR3 covers 14 residues. CDR3 in amino acids: CASSLAGKAYGYTF. DNA for the CDR3: TGTGCCAGCAGTTTGGCAGGAAAGGCCTATGGCTACACCTTC.

The V gene is TRBV28, the J gene TRBJ2-7; 12 nucleotides match TRBD1. V dropped 8 bases and J dropped 5; count of bases not matched to a gene: 7. The CDR3 covers 14 residues. Germline V lookup: CDR1 MDHEN, CDR2 SYDVKM. CDR3 protein: CASSTGQGANEQYF. The CDR3 DNA reads as TGTGCCAGCTCGACGGGACAGGGGGCCAACGAGCAGTACTTC.

The gene calls are TRBV14 and TRBJ1-1, with D unresolved. This CDR3 contains 12 residues. The ends were cut back, 6 bases at V and 3 bases at J, with 8 bases in the middle. Germline assignment: CDR1 SGHDN and CDR2 FVKESK. Here the CDR3 DNA reads TGTGCCAGCAGACCCTTAGACACTGAAGCTTTCTTT. Translation gives CASRPLDTEAFF.

The V and J genes are TRBV19 and TRBJ2-2; 8 bases are shared with TRBD1. Per germline, CDR1 LNHDA and CDR2 SQIVND (reference sequence). The CDR3 runs 14 residues. V was pared by 5 bases and J by 7 bases, with 6 bases of the junction left unmatched. This CDR3 is CASSPDRVDGELFF. The CDR3 coding sequence is TGTGCCAGTAGTCCGGACAGGGTGGACGGGGAGCTGTTTTTT.

The chain employs TRBV14 and TRBJ1-1; D is unclear. The CDR3 spans 12 residues. CDR1 is SGHDN and CDR2 is FVKESK in the germline V gene. Trimming took 3 bases from V and 3 from J, leaving 5 bases between them. This CDR3 is CASSHPYTEAFF. The CDR3 coding sequence is TGTGCCAGCAGCCACCCCTACACTGAAGCTTTCTTT.

V usage is TRBV4-1 and J usage is TRBJ1-2; D is unclear. Trimming cost V 4 bases and J 3 bases, with 15 bases left between them. CDR1 and CDR2 from the germline V gene are MGHRA and YSYEKL. The CDR3 is 15 amino acids. The CDR3 DNA reads as TGCGCCAGCAGCCTCCGGGAGGGTTTCGACTATGGCTACACCTTC. Its protein is CASSLREGFDYGYTF.

The chain has TRBV2 and TRBJ2-3; maybe TRBD1 (5 bases). Trimming shortened V by 5 bases and J by 3 bases, and 15 bases separated the two germline ends. The germline V gene encodes CDR1 SNHLY and CDR2 FYNNEI. This CDR3 is 15 amino acids long. The DNA of the CDR3 is TGTGCCAGCAGTCATGAACTCCAGGGAACAGATACGCAGTATTTT. It specifies CASSHELQGTDTQYF.

The V gene is TRBV6-6, the J gene TRBJ2-1; TRBD2 might be the D (6 bases). This CDR3 comprises 16 residues. With 0 bases removed from V and 0 bases from J, the gap between germline ends came to 9 bases. The V gene's germline CDR1 is MNHNY and CDR2 SVGAGI (reference sequence). CDR3 in amino acids: CASSYSGGISYNEQFF. CDR3 nucleotides: TGTGCCAGCAGTTACTCTGGGGGGATCTCCTACAATGAGCAGTTCTTC.

The chain combines TRBV19 with TRBJ2-1; 11 bases agree with TRBD2. Per the germline V gene, CDR1 is LNHDA and CDR2 is SQIVND (reference sequence). V was clipped by 3 bases and J by 7 bases; unmatched bases: 5. This CDR3 region has 15 residues. The CDR3 bases are TGTGCCAGTAGTATGGGGGCTAGCGGGGGGAATGAGCAGTTCTTC. This translates into CASSMGASGGNEQFF.